This TCR beta chain was obtained from a study of blood T cell repertoires in COVID-19. About the research overall: The analysed material was cDNA or gDNA that came from T cells, B-cell-depleted T cells, or PBMCs.

The CDR3 extends over 16 amino acids. V lost 2 bases and J lost 4; bases outside the gene matches: 6. Germline V CDR1 and CDR2: MNHNS, SASEGT. This clone was counted once. Per the original data handling: Using reference gene primer amplification, nucleated cell counts were estimated. Some clones are missing from TCRdb's copy, which holds only in-frame ones; the method was immunoSEQ multiplex PCR. That table supplies the V and J calls and clone size; D and trimming were determined from the DNA. The sample consists of about 120,000 clones, roughly four fifths of them appearing once. This TCR was recovered from a man aged 25 to 40 with COVID-19, enrolled during active disease. The chain carries TRBV6-1 and TRBJ2-7, with 12 bases lining up with TRBD2. Sequenced: peripheral blood. In nucleotides, the CDR3 is TGTGCCAGCAGTGAAATGACTAGCGGGGGACAGTACGAGCAGTACTTC. It yields the protein CASSEMTSGGQYEQYF.